This T cell receptor (beta chain) was recorded in a study of T cell repertoires in cytomegalovirus infection. Per germline, CDR1 SGHTA and CDR2 FQGNSA. CDR3 size: 17 residues. V dropped 1 base and J dropped 2 bases, with 15 bases sitting between them. As concerns this clonotype: This sequence may be a read error, since a much larger clone differs from it by one base.

Each CDR3 protein is one row after TCRdb ran MiXCR on the reads. The table lists about 320,000 distinct CDR3 sequences, more than 8% of them singletons. Sequencing was done on a sample of PBMCs. The V call is TRBV7-2, the J call TRBJ1-5; D may be TRBD1 (5 bases). This sequence was found in a human donor in good health (CMV status not recorded). Some clones in this sample may be carry-over from other donors' samples. CDR3 DNA sequence: TGTGCCAGCAGCTTAGTTGCTGGGGGTGGGGGCAATCAGCCCCAGCATTTT. Amino acid sequence: CASSLVAGGGGNQPQHF. The entire variable domain, with the rest obtained from reference TRBV7-2 and TRBJ1-5, is as follows: GAGVSQSPSNKVTEKGKDVELRCDPISGHTALYWYRQSLGQGLEFLIYFQGNSAPDKSGLPSDRFSAERTGGSVSTLTIQRTQQEDSAVYLCASSLVAGGGGNQPQHFGDGTRLSIL.